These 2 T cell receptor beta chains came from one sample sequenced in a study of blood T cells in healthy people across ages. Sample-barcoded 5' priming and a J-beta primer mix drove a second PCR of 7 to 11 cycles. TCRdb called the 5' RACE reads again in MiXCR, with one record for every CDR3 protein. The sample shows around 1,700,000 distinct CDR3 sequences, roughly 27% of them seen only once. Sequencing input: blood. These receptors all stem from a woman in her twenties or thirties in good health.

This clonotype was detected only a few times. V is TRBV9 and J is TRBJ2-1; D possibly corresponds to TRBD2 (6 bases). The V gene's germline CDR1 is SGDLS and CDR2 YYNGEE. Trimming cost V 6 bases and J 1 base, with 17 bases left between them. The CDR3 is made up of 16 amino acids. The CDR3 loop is CASTLGLGTSYNEQFF. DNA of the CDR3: TGTGCCAGCACCTTAGGACTGGGGACTTCCTACAATGAGCAGTTCTTC.

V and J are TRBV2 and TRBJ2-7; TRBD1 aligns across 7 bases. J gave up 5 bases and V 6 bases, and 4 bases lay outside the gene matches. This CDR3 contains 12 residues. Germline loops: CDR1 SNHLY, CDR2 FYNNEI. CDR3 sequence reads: CASSATGDEQYF. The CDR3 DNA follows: TGTGCCAGCAGCGCAACAGGGGACGAGCAGTACTTC.